Given below is one TCR beta chain in context. No antigen is known for it. CDR3 size: 15 residues. The V and J ends lost 3 bases and 4 bases, in that order; junction bases with no gene match: 5. The source of the sample is a study of T cells after yellow fever vaccination. TCRdb passed the 5' RACE reads through MiXCR, listing each CDR3 protein once. There are approximately 300,000 distinct CDR3 sequences in the sample; 6.8% occur only once, and roughly a sixth lies in the top ten. Notes on the study in general: Subsequent to the booster, the majority of primary-vaccination clones reappeared (96% CD4, approximately 90% CD8).

The origin of this receptor is a man in his late teens or twenties who received the YFV17D yellow fever vaccine. The genes are TRBV12-3 or TRBV12-4 and TRBJ2-3; 9 bases map to TRBD2. The sequenced sample was PBMCs, obtained more than 35 days after the first yellow fever vaccination. The CDR3 spells CASSLQAGGPDTQYF. The CDR3 nucleotides are TGTGCCAGCAGTTTGCAAGCGGGGGGCCCAGATACGCAGTATTTT.